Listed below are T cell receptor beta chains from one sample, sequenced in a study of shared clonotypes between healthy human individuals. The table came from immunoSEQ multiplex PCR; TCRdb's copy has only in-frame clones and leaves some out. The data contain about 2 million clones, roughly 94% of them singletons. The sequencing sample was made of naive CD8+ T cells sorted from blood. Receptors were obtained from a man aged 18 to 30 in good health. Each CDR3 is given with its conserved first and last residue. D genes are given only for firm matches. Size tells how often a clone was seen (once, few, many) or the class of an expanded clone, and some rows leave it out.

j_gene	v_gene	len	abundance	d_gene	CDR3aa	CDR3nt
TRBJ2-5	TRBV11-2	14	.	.	CASSSSPYQETQYF	TGTGCCAGCAGCTCATCCCCGTACCAAGAGACCCAGTACTTC
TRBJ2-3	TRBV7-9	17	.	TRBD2	CASSLGREGPSTDTQYF	TGTGCCAGCAGCTTAGGGCGGGAGGGCCCAAGCACAGATACGCAGTATTTT
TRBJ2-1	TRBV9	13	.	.	CASSVGLPVEQFF	TGTGCCAGCAGCGTTGGACTACCTGTGGAGCAGTTCTTC
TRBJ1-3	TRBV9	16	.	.	CASSEWGVSSGNTIYF	TGTGCCAGCAGCGAGTGGGGGGTTTCCTCTGGAAACACCATATATTTT
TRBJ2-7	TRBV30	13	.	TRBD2	CAWSDRGGDEQYF	TGTGCCTGGAGTGACCGTGGGGGGGACGAGCAGTACTTC
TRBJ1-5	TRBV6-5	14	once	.	CASSYSGGYQPQHF	TGTGCCAGCAGTTACTCGGGAGGGTATCAGCCCCAGCATTTT
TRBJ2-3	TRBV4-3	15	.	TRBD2	CASSQDGRGTDTQYF	TGCGCCAGCAGCCAAGATGGGAGGGGAACAGATACGCAGTATTTT
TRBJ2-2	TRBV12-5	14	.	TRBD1	CASGRTGYTGELFF	TGTGCTAGTGGACGGACAGGCTACACCGGGGAGCTGTTTTTT
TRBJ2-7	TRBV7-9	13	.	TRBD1	CASSAGGTYEQYF	TGTGCCAGCTCGGCAGGGGGTACCTACGAGCAGTACTTC
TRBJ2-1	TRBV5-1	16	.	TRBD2	CASSTGLAGAYNEQFF	TGCGCCAGCAGCACGGGACTAGCGGGGGCCTACAATGAGCAGTTCTTC